Below, 16 T cell receptor beta chains from the same sample are listed, as sequenced in a study of T cell repertoires in cytomegalovirus infection. MiXCR was run by TCRdb on the reads, yielding one entry per CDR3 protein. This repertoire shows 550,000 to 850,000 distinct CDR3 sequences, around 30% found once; its top ten account for about 20%. Their specific antigens are unknown. The input for sequencing was cultured PBMCs, taken from culture after CMV antigen stimulation. The origin of the receptors is a human donor in good health (CMV status not recorded). Some clones in this sample may be carry-over from other donors' samples.

The rearrangement uses TRBV5-4 and TRBJ1-1; 7 bases are a match to TRBD1. The CDR3 totals 14 residues. Germline V gene sequence: CDR1 SGHNT, CDR2 YYREEE (reference sequence). V lost 4 bases to trimming and J lost 5 bases; unmatched junction nucleotides: 8. The CDR3 loop is CASSQGGPRTEAFF. In nucleotides, the CDR3 is TGTGCCAGCAGCCAGGGGGGGCCGAGGACTGAAGCTTTCTTT.

The chain employs TRBV6-5 and TRBJ1-2, with D possibly matching TRBD1 (5 bases). The CDR3 has 16 amino acids. Trimming removed 0 bases from V and 4 bases from J, with 15 bases in between. Germline values: CDR1 MNHEY, CDR2 SVGAGI. CDR3 region: CASSYSIPGGAYGYTF. The CDR3 nucleotides read TGTGCCAGCAGTTACTCGATCCCCGGGGGAGCCTATGGCTACACCTTC.

This clonotype was picked up many times. The CDR3 sequence is CASSPGGWGQETQYF. The CDR3 DNA sequence: TGTGCCAGCAGCCCGGGGGGATGGGGACAAGAGACCCAGTACTTC. The V and J genes are TRBV7-2 and TRBJ2-5, with 7 bases that match TRBD2. The length of the CDR3 is 15 residues. With V trimmed by 5 bases and J by 2 bases, 8 bases remained unmatched. Germline assignment: CDR1 SGHTA and CDR2 FQGNSA.

The chain employs TRBV11-2 and TRBJ1-2, with 7 bases fitting TRBD1. Trimming took 8 bases from V and 0 from J; bases not matched to a gene: 6. Germline V CDR1 and CDR2: SGHAT, FQNNGV. The CDR3 sequence is 14 residues long. Written as DNA, the CDR3 is TGTGCCAGCGGCCGAGGACAGGCTAACTATGGCTACACCTTC. This sequence encodes CASGRGQANYGYTF.

The chain couples TRBV7-6 to TRBJ2-5; 7 bases are a match to TRBD1. CDR3 length: 14 amino acids. Germline lookup yields CDR1 SGHVS and CDR2 FNYEAQ. The trim removed 4 bases at V and 3 bases at J, leaving 5 bases unmatched. This CDR3 is CASSSWDSEETQYF. In DNA form, the CDR3 reads TGTGCCAGCAGCTCATGGGACAGCGAAGAGACCCAGTACTTC.

This chain's CDR3 is CASSQESGSLYEQYF. CDR3 coding DNA: TGTGCCAGCAGCCAAGAAAGCGGGAGTCTATACGAGCAGTACTTC. The chain couples TRBV14 to TRBJ2-7, with TRBD2 matching over 8 bases. V was clipped by 0 bases and J by 4 bases; unmatched bases: 5. Germline V lookup: CDR1 SGHDN, CDR2 FVKESK. The CDR3 extends over 15 amino acids.

This chain connects TRBV6-5 to TRBJ2-1, with a tentative D call TRBD1 (6 bases). Germline CDR1 reads MNHEY; CDR2 reads SVGAGI. The CDR3 sequence is 15 residues long. The V gene lost 8 bases and the J gene lost 4 bases, with 18 bases spanning the gap. CDR3 DNA sequence: TGTGCCAGCGGACGCTCCCGGGACACTTACAATGAGCAGTTCTTC. Translation: CASGRSRDTYNEQFF.

The V call is TRBV12-3 or TRBV12-4, the J call TRBJ2-1, with 14 bases identical to TRBD2. V trimming: 3 bases; J trimming: 6 bases; junction bases outside the gene matches: 4. This CDR3 contains 16 residues. Here the CDR3 reads CASSFQTSGRANEQFF. CDR3 nucleotide sequence: TGTGCCAGCAGTTTCCAGACTAGCGGGAGGGCCAATGAGCAGTTCTTC.

The gene calls are TRBV6-5 and TRBJ1-6, with 8 nucleotides matching TRBD1. This CDR3 contains 18 residues. Germline CDR1 reads MNHEY; CDR2 reads SVGAGI. V lost 4 bases to trimming and J lost 7 bases; unmatched junction nucleotides: 15. Here the CDR3 reads CASSSGTGSFGLNSPLHF. The CDR3 coding sequence is TGTGCCAGCAGTTCCGGGACAGGTTCCTTCGGATTGAATTCACCCCTCCACTTT.

In this sample, this clonotype turned up a few times. The chain employs TRBV28 and TRBJ1-5; weak D call: TRBD1 (5 bases). The CDR3 extends over 15 amino acids. Germline CDR1 MDHEN, CDR2 SYDVKM. V was clipped by 5 bases and J by 9 bases, with 20 bases between them. CDR3 loop: CASSLIPREGRPQHF. In DNA form, the CDR3 reads TGTGCCAGCAGTCTTATCCCCAGGGAGGGTAGGCCCCAGCATTTT.

The J gene is TRBJ1-4, the V gene TRBV7-9; unclear D gene. The CDR3 runs to 14 residues. Trimming removed 5 bases from V and 4 bases from J, with 11 bases in between. Germline V lookup: CDR1 SEHNR, CDR2 FQNEAQ (reference sequence). CDR3 region: CASSLMTGNEKLFF. The CDR3 DNA reads as TGTGCCAGCAGCCTGATGACGGGTAATGAAAAACTGTTTTTT.

The chain uses TRBV12-3 or TRBV12-4 and TRBJ2-1; 8 bases line up with TRBD1. V shed 6 bases, J shed 1 base, and the junction held 5 bases outside the gene matches. The CDR3 has 15 residues. The CDR3: CASRMTGVSYNEQFF. As DNA, the CDR3 is TGTGCCAGCAGAATGACAGGGGTATCCTACAATGAGCAGTTCTTC.

The rearrangement links TRBV5-5 to TRBJ2-5; the match to TRBD2 covers 10 bases. In germline, CDR1 is SGHKS, CDR2 YYEKEE (reference sequence). The CDR3 runs to 14 residues. J lost 5 bases, V lost 4 bases, and 5 bases had no gene match. CDR3: CASSKGLARETQYF. The CDR3 bases are TGTGCCAGCAGCAAGGGACTAGCGAGGGAGACCCAGTACTTC.

The J gene is TRBJ2-2, the V gene TRBV6-1, with D possibly TRBD2 on 7 matching bases. V was pared by 5 bases and J by 7 bases, with 20 bases between. The CDR3 covers 16 residues. CDR1 is MNHNS, CDR2 SASEGT, per germline. In DNA, the CDR3 is TGTGCCAGCAGTCCGGTCGGGGGGCAAGTTATCGGGGAGCTGTTTTTT. Encoded protein: CASSPVGGQVIGELFF.

This clonotype occurred many times. The chain links TRBV7-2 to TRBJ2-5, with D maybe TRBD2 (7 bases). Per germline, CDR1 SGHTA and CDR2 FQGNSA. Trimming removed 4 bases at V and 1 base at J, with 16 bases between. The CDR3 runs to 16 residues. The DNA for the CDR3 is TGTGCCAGCAGCTCCTGGGGGGGCTGGACCCAAGAGACCCAGTACTTC. Protein sequence: CASSSWGGWTQETQYF.

The rearrangement uses TRBV7-4 and TRBJ2-7; D unclear. Trimming shortened V by 5 bases and J by 2 bases, and 16 bases separated the two germline ends. This CDR3 comprises 15 residues. The V gene's germline CDR1 is SGHVT and CDR2 SQSDAQ. This chain's CDR3 is CASSHDNDKPYEQYF. Written as DNA, the CDR3 is TGTGCCAGCAGCCATGACAACGATAAACCCTACGAGCAGTACTTC. Based on the CDR3 plus reference TRBV7-4 and TRBJ2-7, the full variable domain is GAGVSQSPRYKVAKRGRDVALRCDSISGHVTLYWYRQTLGQGSEVLTYSQSDAQRDKSGRPSGRFSAERPERSVSTLKIQRTEQGDSAVYLCASSHDNDKPYEQYFGPGTRLTVT.